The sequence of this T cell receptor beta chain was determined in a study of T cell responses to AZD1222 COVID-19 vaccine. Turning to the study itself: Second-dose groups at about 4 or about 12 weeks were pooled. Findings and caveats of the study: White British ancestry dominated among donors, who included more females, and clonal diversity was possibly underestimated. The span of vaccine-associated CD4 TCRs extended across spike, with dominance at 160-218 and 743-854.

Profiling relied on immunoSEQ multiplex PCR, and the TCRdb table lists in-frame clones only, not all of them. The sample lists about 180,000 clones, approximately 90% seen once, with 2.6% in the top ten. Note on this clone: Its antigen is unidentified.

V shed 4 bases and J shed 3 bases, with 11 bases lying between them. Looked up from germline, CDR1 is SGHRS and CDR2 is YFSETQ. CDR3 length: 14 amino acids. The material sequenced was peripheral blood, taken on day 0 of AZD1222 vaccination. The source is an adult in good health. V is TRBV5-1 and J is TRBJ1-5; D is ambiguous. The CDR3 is CASSADPSNQPQHF. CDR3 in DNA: TGCGCCAGCAGCGCAGACCCGTCCAATCAGCCCCAGCATTTT.